This T cell receptor (beta chain) derives from a study of T cells in Graves' hyperthyroidism and ophthalmopathy. Study-wide results and caveats: Ophthalmopathy and stable hyperthyroidism were separated by a 13 V-J model. Most expanded thyroid clonotypes above 0.001 recurred in blood. It was a median approximately six months before onset that the model predicted ophthalmopathy.

The diagnoses drew upon clinical symptoms, serum thyroxine and TRAb, thyroid ultrasound and orbital computed tomography. The germline V gene has CDR1 SGHTA and CDR2 FQGTGA. V was clipped by 1 base and J by 12 bases, with 16 bases between them. CDR3 length: 13 amino acids. From RNA transcripts, TCR beta CDR3 regions were amplified. The HTBI primer set served for first-round RT-PCR of the TCR CDR3. TCRdb itself ran the multiplex PCR reads through MiXCR, one entry per CDR3 protein. The sample lists about 640,000 distinct CDR3 sequences; about 45% were seen once. This clonotype has at least ten counts. Its antigen remains unidentified.

The V and J genes are TRBV7-3 and TRBJ2-7; D is perhaps TRBD2 (6 bases). The sample taken for sequencing was peripheral blood or thyroid tissue (not recorded which). This receptor was taken from an adult man with Graves' disease, either hyperthyroidism or ophthalmopathy (not recorded which). The CDR3 DNA reads as TGTGCCAGCAGCTTAATACCCGGGGGAGTGCCGTACTTC. Translated, it gives CASSLIPGGVPYF.